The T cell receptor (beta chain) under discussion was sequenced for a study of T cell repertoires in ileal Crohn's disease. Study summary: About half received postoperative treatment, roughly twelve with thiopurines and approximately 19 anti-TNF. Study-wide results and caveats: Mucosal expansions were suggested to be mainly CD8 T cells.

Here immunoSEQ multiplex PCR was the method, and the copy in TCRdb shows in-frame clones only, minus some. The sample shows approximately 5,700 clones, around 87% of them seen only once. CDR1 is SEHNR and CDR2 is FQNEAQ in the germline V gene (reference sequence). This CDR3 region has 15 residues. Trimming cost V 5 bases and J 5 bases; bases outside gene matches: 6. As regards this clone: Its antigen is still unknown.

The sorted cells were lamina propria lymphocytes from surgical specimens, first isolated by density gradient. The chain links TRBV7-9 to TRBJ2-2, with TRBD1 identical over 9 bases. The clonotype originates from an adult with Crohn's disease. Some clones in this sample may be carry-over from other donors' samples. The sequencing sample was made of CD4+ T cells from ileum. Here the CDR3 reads CASSPQGARTGELFF. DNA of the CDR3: TGTGCCAGCAGCCCACAGGGGGCGCGAACCGGGGAGCTGTTTTTT.